These 23 T cell receptor beta chains originate from one sample sequenced in a study of T cell changes during pregnancy in multiple sclerosis. TCRdb keeps only in-frame clones here, not all; method: immunoSEQ multiplex PCR. The sample holds 52,000 or so clones, approximately 91% seen once. The sequenced sample was CD4+ T cells from peripheral blood mononuclear cells, obtained in the second trimester of pregnancy. The source of these receptors is a female donor with multiple sclerosis, enrolled in a pregnancy study.

CDR3 in DNA: TGTGCCAGCAGCACCCGGGGGGCCCAAGAGACCCAGTACTTC. It codes for CASSTRGAQETQYF. The V and J genes are TRBV6-6 and TRBJ2-5; TRBD2 is a possible D gene (7 bases). Germline CDR1 reads MNHNY; CDR2 reads SVGAGI (reference sequence). V dropped 6 bases and J dropped 1 base, with 12 bases sitting between them. The CDR3 is 14 residues long.

V usage is TRBV5-4 and J usage is TRBJ2-1; 7 bases are a match to TRBD1. The V and J ends lost 0 bases and 4 bases, in that order; junction bases with no gene match: 4. The CDR3 has 15 residues. The germline V gene has CDR1 SGHNT and CDR2 YYREEE (reference sequence). The CDR3 is CASSLGQGIYNEQFF. Here the CDR3 DNA reads TGTGCCAGCAGCTTGGGACAGGGCATATACAATGAGCAGTTCTTC.

The chain links TRBV5-1 to TRBJ2-1; 8 bases line up with TRBD2. V lost 3 bases and J lost 4; bases outside the gene matches: 9. The CDR3 extends over 16 amino acids. The V gene's germline CDR1 is SGHRS and CDR2 YFSETQ. CDR3 sequence (DNA): TGCGCCAGCAGCTGGCGGGCCCGGGGGGGGTACAATGAGCAGTTCTTC. Translation: CASSWRARGGYNEQFF.

In its sample, this clone was seen once. J is TRBJ2-2 and V is TRBV2; D might be TRBD2 (5 bases). V was trimmed by 1 base and J by 5 bases, leaving 11 bases between them. This CDR3 is 15 amino acids long. CDR1 and CDR2 from the germline V gene are SNHLY and FYNNEI. CDR3 residues: CASSEGVRGTGELFF. The CDR3 nucleotides read TGTGCCAGCAGTGAAGGGGTCCGAGGGACCGGGGAGCTGTTTTTT. Full variable domain (remainder filled in from reference TRBV2 and TRBJ2-2): EPEVTQTPSHQVTQMGQEVILRCVPISNHLYFYWYRQILGQKVEFLVSFYNNEISEKSEIFDDQFSVERPDGSNFTLKIRSTKLEDSAMYFCASSEGVRGTGELFFGEGSRLTVL.

The chain links TRBV7-9 to TRBJ2-1; 8 bases are shared with TRBD2. Looked up from germline, CDR1 is SEHNR and CDR2 is FQNEAQ (reference sequence). CDR3 length: 14 amino acids. The ends lost 7 bases at V and 7 bases at J; junction bases unmatched: 9. DNA for the CDR3: TGTGCCAGCACCAACGGCGGGGGGAGAAATGAGCAGTTCTTC. This sequence encodes CASTNGGGRNEQFF.

The chain carries TRBV7-3 and TRBJ2-6; 7 bases agree with TRBD2. The CDR3 extends over 15 amino acids. J gave up 2 bases and V 7 bases, and 5 bases lay outside the gene matches. Germline V lookup: CDR1 SGHTA, CDR2 FQGTGA. CDR3 sequence (DNA): TGTGCCAGCACCTTCGGGGGGACTGGGGCCAACGTCCTGACTTTC. Translating gives CASTFGGTGANVLTF. The whole variable domain, remainder taken from reference TRBV7-3 and TRBJ2-6, is GAGVSQTPSNKVTEKGKYVELRCDPISGHTALYWYRQSLGQGPEFLIYFQGTGAADDSGLPNDRFFAVRPEGSVSTLKIQRTERGDSAVYLCASTFGGTGANVLTFGAGSRLTVL.

The chain couples TRBV7-5 to TRBJ1-4. TRBV7-5 is tagged as a pseudogene. The CDR3 spans 13 residues. The CDR3 protein is CARDYELCEKLFF. The DNA for the CDR3 is TGTGCCAGAGATTACGAGTTGTGTGAAAAACTGTTTTTT.

J is TRBJ2-7 and V is TRBV19; perhaps TRBD2 as D (5 bases). This CDR3 region has 13 residues. Germline V gives CDR1 LNHDA, CDR2 SQIVND (reference sequence). V lost 4 bases and J lost 4, with 11 bases in between. In DNA, the CDR3 is TGTGCCAGTAGTAGACTACTGGGATACGAGCAGTACTTC. Its translation: CASSRLLGYEQYF.

The CDR3 here is CASSLAPGNSYNEQFF. The CDR3 DNA reads TGTGCCAGCAGCTTGGCCCCAGGGAATTCCTACAATGAGCAGTTCTTC. J is TRBJ2-1 and V is TRBV5-4; weak D call: TRBD1 (5 bases). Trimming pared 0 bases from V and 1 base from J, leaving 11 bases between. In germline, CDR1 is SGHNT, CDR2 YYREEE (reference sequence). The CDR3 contains 16 residues.

Points on this clone: The same CDR3 can be traced to other DNA sequences in this sample. V gene TRBV5-6 combines with J gene TRBJ1-6, with D perhaps matching TRBD1 (5 bases). Germline CDR1 and CDR2: SGHDT and YYEEEE. This CDR3 region has 14 residues. The germline V and J ends were trimmed by 0 bases and 8 bases, with 9 bases remaining between them. CDR3 amino acids: CASSLARVDSPLHF. CDR3 DNA: TGTGCCAGCAGCTTGGCCAGGGTAGATTCACCCCTCCACTTT.

The rearrangement links TRBV25-1 to TRBJ1-1; D possibly corresponds to TRBD1 (6 bases). V was pared by 2 bases and J by 1 base, with 8 bases between. This CDR3 spans 14 amino acids. CDR1 and CDR2 from the germline V gene are MGHDK and SYGVNS. CDR3 amino acids: CASSEGTPNTEAFF. For the CDR3, the DNA is TGTGCCAGCAGTGAAGGGACACCGAACACTGAAGCTTTCTTT.

This chain connects TRBV5-4 to TRBJ2-5, with D perhaps matching TRBD2 (5 bases). Germline values: CDR1 SGHNT, CDR2 YYREEE (reference sequence). The CDR3 runs to 14 residues. Trimming stripped 2 bases from V and 3 bases from J, with 11 bases between. CDR3 DNA sequence: TGTGCCAGCAGCTTTGAGGGTGGTAAAGAGACCCAGTACTTC. Its translation is CASSFEGGKETQYF.

The rearrangement joins TRBV25-1 to TRBJ2-2; tentative D call: TRBD2 (6 bases). This CDR3 has 16 residues. The germline V gene encodes CDR1 MGHDK and CDR2 SYGVNS. V gave up 5 bases and J gave up 4 bases, with 17 bases separating them. DNA for the CDR3: TGTGCCAGCAGTCCCCACGGAGGGGTTCTCACCGGGGAGCTGTTTTTT. This gives the protein CASSPHGGVLTGELFF. The whole variable domain, remainder taken from reference TRBV25-1 and TRBJ2-2, is EADIYQTPRYLVIGTGKKITLECSQTMGHDKMYWYQQDPGMELHLIHYSYGVNSTEKGDLSSESTVSRIRTEHFPLTLESARPSHTSQYLCASSPHGGVLTGELFFGEGSRLTVL.

The V and J genes are TRBV2 and TRBJ2-5; TRBD1 agrees at 7 bases. CDR1 is SNHLY, CDR2 FYNNEI, per germline. Trimming cost V 7 bases and J 3 bases; bases outside gene matches: 5. The CDR3 is 13 residues long. The CDR3 region is CASTGTVKETQYF. CDR3 coding DNA: TGTGCCAGCACCGGGACAGTAAAAGAGACCCAGTACTTC.

This clone came up once. V is TRBV5-1 and J is TRBJ2-5; possible D gene TRBD1, 5 bases. The CDR3 totals 14 residues. The V gene lost 0 bases and the J gene lost 2 bases, with 8 bases spanning the gap. Germline CDR1 reads SGHRS; CDR2 reads YFSETQ. CDR3 bases: TGCGCCAGCAGCTTGGAGGGGCGTCAAGAGACCCAGTACTTC. Its protein is CASSLEGRQETQYF. Filled out from reference TRBV5-1 and TRBJ2-5, the complete variable domain reads KAGVTQTPRYLIKTRGQQVTLSCSPISGHRSVSWYQQTPGQGLQFLFEYFSETQRNKGNFPGRFSGRQFSNSRSEMNVSTLELGDSALYLCASSLEGRQETQYFGPGTRLLVL.

V is TRBV9 and J is TRBJ2-1, with D perhaps matching TRBD1 (6 bases). The ends were cut back, 2 bases at V and 1 base at J, with 10 bases in the middle. Germline V gene lookup returns CDR1 SGDLS and CDR2 YYNGEE. The CDR3 totals 15 residues. CDR3 residues: CASSVGQGSYNEQFF. In DNA, the CDR3 is TGTGCCAGCAGCGTGGGCCAGGGGTCCTACAATGAGCAGTTCTTC.

V usage is TRBV5-1 and J usage is TRBJ1-6; tentative D call: TRBD1 (5 bases). Germline loops: CDR1 SGHRS, CDR2 YFSETQ. The CDR3 has 15 residues. Between the trimmed V and J ends, which lost 0 bases and 8 bases, there was a span of 12 bases. CDR3 amino acids: CASSLVQGTYSPLHF. The CDR3 DNA is TGCGCCAGCAGCTTGGTTCAGGGAACCTATTCACCCCTCCACTTT.

The gene calls are TRBV18 and TRBJ1-4, with a weak D call TRBD1 (6 bases). Germline-derived CDR1 and CDR2 are KGHSH and LQKENI. V lost 3 bases and J 3 bases, leaving 17 bases between the germline ends. The CDR3 totals 17 residues. The CDR3 protein is CASSPRRGAVSNEKLFF. DNA for the CDR3: TGTGCCAGCTCACCCCGGCGGGGGGCGGTGTCTAATGAAAAACTGTTTTTT.

The rearrangement uses TRBV5-1 and TRBJ2-5; 8 positions agree with TRBD1. The junction had 6 bases not matched to a gene; V was cut back by 1 base and J by 4 bases. The CDR3 spans 15 residues. From germline, CDR1 is SGHRS and CDR2 YFSETQ. The CDR3 is CASSLWSGGGETQYF. Here the CDR3 DNA reads TGCGCCAGCAGCTTGTGGTCAGGGGGCGGAGAGACCCAGTACTTC.

This rearrangement joins TRBV5-6 to TRBJ1-4; 7 bases map to TRBD1. The V segment lost 4 bases and the J segment 4 bases; nucleotides outside the gene matches: 4. From germline, CDR1 is SGHDT and CDR2 YYEEEE. The CDR3 length is 14 residues. The CDR3 spells CASSNRGFNEKLFF. CDR3 in DNA: TGTGCCAGCAGCAACAGGGGTTTTAATGAAAAACTGTTTTTT.

This clone has just one count. The chain employs TRBV5-1 and TRBJ2-1; 8 positions match TRBD2. After removal of 5 bases from V and 3 bases from J, the junction contained 1 base not matched to a gene. Germline CDR1 and CDR2: SGHRS and YFSETQ. The CDR3 is 13 amino acids. CDR3 residues: CASRAGDYNEQFF. DNA of the CDR3: TGCGCCAGCAGAGCGGGGGACTACAATGAGCAGTTCTTC.

CDR3 sequence (DNA): TGTGCCAGCCGTCGGAGCGGGGCCGGGGAGCTGTTTTTT. This gives the protein CASRRSGAGELFF. V usage is TRBV19 and J usage is TRBJ2-2, with 7 bases lining up with TRBD2. Germline V gene lookup returns CDR1 LNHDA and CDR2 SQIVND (reference sequence). The junction had 7 bases not matched to a gene; V was cut back by 9 bases and J by 6 bases. The CDR3 loop spans 13 amino acids.

The gene calls are TRBV5-8 and TRBJ1-1; no clear D gene. Trimming cost V 1 base and J 1 base, with 5 bases left between them. The CDR3 totals 13 residues. CDR1 SGHTS and CDR2 YDEGEE come from the germline V gene. CDR3 sequence (DNA): TGTGCCAGCAGCTTGTACAGGAACACTGAAGCTTTCTTT. This encodes CASSLYRNTEAFF.